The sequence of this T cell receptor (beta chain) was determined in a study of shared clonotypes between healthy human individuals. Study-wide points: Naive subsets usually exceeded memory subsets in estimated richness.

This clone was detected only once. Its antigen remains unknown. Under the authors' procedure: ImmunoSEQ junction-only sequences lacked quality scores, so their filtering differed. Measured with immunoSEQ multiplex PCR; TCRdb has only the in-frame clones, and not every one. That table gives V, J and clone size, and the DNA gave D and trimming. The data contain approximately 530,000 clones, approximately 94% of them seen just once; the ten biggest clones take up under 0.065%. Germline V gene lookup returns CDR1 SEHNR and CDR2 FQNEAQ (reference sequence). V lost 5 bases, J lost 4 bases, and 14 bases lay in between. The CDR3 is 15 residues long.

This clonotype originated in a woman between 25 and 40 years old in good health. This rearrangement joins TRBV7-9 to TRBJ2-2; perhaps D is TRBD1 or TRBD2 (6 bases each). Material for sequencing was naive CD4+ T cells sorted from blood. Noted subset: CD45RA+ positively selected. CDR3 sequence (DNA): TGTGCCAGCAGCGGGGGGCAGGTGGGCACCGGGGAGCTGTTTTTT. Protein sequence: CASSGGQVGTGELFF.